Here is one T cell receptor (beta chain) with its context. This record comes from a study of blood T cell repertoires in COVID-19. Across the study: Spain, Italy and the United States supplied samples that represented acute and convalescent COVID-19. Sources were T cells, B-cell-depleted T cells, or PBMCs; the material itself was cDNA or gDNA.

Per the authors' pipeline: Amplification of reference gene primers was used by the study to estimate nucleated cell counts. Measured with immunoSEQ multiplex PCR; TCRdb has only the in-frame clones, and not every one. Clone size and V and J calls were adopted from that table, with D and trimming inferred from the DNA. This table holds under 450,000 clones, 70% to 90% found once. CDR3 length: 14 residues. Germline CDR1 and CDR2: MNHEY and SVGAGI. Trimming shortened V by 6 bases and J by 2 bases, and 13 bases separated the two germline ends. Seattle's enrolled individuals joined amid active infection and were then monitored longitudinally.

The sequenced sample was peripheral blood. The chain combines TRBV6-5 with TRBJ2-5, with TRBD1 as a possible D gene (5 bases). The receptor's source is a woman aged 50 to 65 with COVID-19, enrolled during active disease. CDR3 in amino acids: CASRPRQIQETQYF. The DNA of the CDR3 is TGTGCCAGCAGACCCCGACAGATTCAAGAGACCCAGTACTTC.